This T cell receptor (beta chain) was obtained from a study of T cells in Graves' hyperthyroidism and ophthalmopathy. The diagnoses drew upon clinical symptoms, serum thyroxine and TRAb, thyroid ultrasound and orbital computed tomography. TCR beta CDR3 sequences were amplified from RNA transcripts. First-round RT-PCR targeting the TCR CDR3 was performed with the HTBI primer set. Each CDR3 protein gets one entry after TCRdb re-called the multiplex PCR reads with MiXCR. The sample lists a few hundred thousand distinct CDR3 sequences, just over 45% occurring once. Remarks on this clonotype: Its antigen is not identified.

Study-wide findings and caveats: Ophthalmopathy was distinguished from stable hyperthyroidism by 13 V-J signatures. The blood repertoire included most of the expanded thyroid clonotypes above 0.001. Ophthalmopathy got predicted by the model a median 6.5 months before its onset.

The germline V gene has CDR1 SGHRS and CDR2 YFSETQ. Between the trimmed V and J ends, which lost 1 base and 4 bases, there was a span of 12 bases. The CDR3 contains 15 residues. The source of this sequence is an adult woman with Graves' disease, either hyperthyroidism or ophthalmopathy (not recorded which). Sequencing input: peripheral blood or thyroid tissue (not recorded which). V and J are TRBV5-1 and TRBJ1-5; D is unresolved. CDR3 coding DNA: TGCGCCAGCAGCTTGTGGGGAGGCGAAAATCAGCCCCAGCATTTT. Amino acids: CASSLWGGENQPQHF.